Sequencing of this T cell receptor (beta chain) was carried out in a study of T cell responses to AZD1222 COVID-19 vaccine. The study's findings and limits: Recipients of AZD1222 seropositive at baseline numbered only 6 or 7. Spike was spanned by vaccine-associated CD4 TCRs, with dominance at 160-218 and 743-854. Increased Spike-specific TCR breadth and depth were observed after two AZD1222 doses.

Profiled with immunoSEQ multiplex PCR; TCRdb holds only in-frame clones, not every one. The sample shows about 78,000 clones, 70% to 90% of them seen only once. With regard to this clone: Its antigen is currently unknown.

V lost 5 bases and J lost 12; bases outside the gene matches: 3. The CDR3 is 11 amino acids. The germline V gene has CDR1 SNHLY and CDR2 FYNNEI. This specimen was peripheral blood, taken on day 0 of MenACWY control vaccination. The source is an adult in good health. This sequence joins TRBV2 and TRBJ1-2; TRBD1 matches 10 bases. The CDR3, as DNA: TGTGCCAGCAGTCCGACAGGGGGCCACACCTTC. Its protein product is CASSPTGGHTF.